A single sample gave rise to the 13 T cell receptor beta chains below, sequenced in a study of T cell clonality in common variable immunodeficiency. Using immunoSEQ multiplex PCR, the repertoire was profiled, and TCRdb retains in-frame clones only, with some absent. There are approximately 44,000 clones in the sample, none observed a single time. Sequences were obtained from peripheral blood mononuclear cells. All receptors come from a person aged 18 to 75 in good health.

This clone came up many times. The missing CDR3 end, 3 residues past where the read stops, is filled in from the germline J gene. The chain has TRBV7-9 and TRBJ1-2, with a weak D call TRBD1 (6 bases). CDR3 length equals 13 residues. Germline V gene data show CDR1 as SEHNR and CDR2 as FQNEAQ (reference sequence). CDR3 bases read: TGTGCCAGCAGCCCAACAGGGTTGCAAGGC. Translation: CASSPTGLQG. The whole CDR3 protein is CASSPTGLQGYTF.

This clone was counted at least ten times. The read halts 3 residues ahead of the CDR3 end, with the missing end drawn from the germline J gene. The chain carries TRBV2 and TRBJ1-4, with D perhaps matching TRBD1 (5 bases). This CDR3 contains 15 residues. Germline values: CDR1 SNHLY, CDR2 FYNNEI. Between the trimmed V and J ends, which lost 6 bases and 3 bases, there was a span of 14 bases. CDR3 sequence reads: CASRVDSTANEKLFF. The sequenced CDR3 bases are TGTGCCAGCAGGGTAGACAGCACGGCTAATGAAAAA.

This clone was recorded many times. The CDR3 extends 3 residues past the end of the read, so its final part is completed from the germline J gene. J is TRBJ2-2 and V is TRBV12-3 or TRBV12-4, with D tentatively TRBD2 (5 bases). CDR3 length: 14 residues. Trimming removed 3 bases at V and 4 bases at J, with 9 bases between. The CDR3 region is CASSFPEGTGELFF. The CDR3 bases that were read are TGTGCCAGCAGTTTTCCAGAGGGCACCGGGGAG.

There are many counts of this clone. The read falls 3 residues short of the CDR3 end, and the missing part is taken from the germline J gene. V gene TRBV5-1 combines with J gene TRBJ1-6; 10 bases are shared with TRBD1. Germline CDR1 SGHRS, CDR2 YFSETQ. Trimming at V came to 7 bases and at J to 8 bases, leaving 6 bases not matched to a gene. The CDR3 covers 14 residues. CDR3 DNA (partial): TGCGCCAGCGCCGGGACAGGGGATTATTCACCC. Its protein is CASAGTGDYSP. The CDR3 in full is CASAGTGDYSPLHF.

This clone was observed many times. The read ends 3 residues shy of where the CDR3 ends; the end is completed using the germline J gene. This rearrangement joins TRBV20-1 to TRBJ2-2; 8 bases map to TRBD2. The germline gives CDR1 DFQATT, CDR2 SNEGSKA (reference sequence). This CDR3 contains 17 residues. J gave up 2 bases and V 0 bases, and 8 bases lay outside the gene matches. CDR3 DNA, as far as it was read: TGCAGTGCTAGAGAGGGCGCGGGGGGAGTTAACACCGGGGAG. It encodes CSAREGAGGVNTGE. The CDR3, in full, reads CSAREGAGGVNTGELFF.

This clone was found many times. The CDR3 spells CASSPSLGERIAKNIQYF. The CDR3 bases that were read are TGTGCCAGCTCACCGTCGTTAGGGGAGAGGATAGCCAAAAACATT. J is TRBJ2-4 and V is TRBV18; the D call may be TRBD1 or TRBD2 (5 bases each). The read gets to within 3 residues of the CDR3 end, and the germline J gene fills in the rest. Trimming took off 3 bases at V and 0 bases at J, with 18 bases between the two ends. Germline loops: CDR1 KGHSH, CDR2 LQKENI. This CDR3 is built from 18 residues.

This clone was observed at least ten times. The CDR3: CASSLAGGTYEQYF. Incomplete CDR3 DNA: TGCGCCAGCAGCTTAGCGGGAGGGACCTACGAG. The chain employs TRBV5-1 and TRBJ2-7; 10 positions match TRBD2. With the read ending 3 residues before the CDR3 end, the germline J gene is used to fill in that end. The CDR3 is 14 amino acids. V trimming: 2 bases; J trimming: 2 bases; junction bases outside the gene matches: 1. CDR1 and CDR2 from the germline V gene are SGHRS and YFSETQ.

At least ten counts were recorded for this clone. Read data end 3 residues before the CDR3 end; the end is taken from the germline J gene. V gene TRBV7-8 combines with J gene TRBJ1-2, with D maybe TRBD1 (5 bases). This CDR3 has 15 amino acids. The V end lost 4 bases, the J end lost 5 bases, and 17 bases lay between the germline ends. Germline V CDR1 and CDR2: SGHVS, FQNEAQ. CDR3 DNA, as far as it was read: TGTGCCAGCAGCTCTAAGAGACAGTCGATGTATGGC. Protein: CASSSKRQSMYG. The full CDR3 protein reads CASSSKRQSMYGYTF.

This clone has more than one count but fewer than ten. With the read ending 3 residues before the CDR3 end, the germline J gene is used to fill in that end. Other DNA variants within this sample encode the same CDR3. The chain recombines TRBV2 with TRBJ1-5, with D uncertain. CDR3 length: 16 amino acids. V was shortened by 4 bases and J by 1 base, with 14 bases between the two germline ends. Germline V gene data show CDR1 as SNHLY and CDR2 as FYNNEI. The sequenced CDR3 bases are TGTGCCAGCAGTGGGGCGGGGATAAGGAGCAATCAGCCC. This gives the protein CASSGAGIRSNQP. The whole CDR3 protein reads CASSGAGIRSNQPQHF.

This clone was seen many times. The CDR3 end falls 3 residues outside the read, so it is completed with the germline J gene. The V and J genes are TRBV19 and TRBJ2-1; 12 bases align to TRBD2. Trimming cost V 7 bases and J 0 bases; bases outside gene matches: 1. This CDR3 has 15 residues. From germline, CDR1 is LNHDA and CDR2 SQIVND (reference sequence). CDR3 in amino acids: CASKTSGSSYNEQFF. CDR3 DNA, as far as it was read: TGTGCCAGTAAGACTAGCGGGAGCTCCTACAATGAG.

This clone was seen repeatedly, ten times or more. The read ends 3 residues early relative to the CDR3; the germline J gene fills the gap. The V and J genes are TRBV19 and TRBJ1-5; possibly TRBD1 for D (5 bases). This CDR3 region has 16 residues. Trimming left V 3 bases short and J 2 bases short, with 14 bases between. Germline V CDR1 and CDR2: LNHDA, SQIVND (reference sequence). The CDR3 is CASSISWQGGNQPQHF. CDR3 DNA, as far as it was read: TGTGCCAGTAGTATTTCGTGGCAGGGCGGCAATCAGCCC.

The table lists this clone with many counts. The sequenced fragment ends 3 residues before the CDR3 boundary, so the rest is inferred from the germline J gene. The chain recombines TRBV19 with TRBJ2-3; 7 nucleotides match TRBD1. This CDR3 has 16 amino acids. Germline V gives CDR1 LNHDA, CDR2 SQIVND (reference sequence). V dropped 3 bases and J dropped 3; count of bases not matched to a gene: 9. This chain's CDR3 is CASSIQNRGTTDTQYF. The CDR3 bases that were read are TGTGCCAGTAGTATTCAGAACAGGGGAACGACAGATACG.

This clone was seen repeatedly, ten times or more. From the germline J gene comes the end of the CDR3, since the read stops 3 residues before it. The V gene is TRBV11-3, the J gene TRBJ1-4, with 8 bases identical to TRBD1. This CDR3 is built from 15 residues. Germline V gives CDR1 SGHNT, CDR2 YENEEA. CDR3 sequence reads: CASRFDRGWNEKLFF. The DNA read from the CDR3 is TGTGCAAGTCGCTTCGACAGGGGATGGAATGAAAAA.